One sample yielded the 17 T cell receptor beta chains listed below, sequenced in a study of cytomegalovirus exposure and HLA in healthy donors. The primer mix had 60 Vbeta and 13 Jbeta primers. This table comes from immunoSEQ multiplex PCR, and its TCRdb copy is limited to in-frame clones, with some not included. The table lists 200,000 or so clones, around 80% of them singletons. The sample consisted of PBMCs. These receptors came from a man aged 50-60 years in good health and CMV-seronegative.

The chain has TRBV5-1 and TRBJ2-7; 8 bases are a match to TRBD2. CDR1 and CDR2 (germline): SGHRS, YFSETQ. The CDR3 runs 15 residues. V lost 3 bases to trimming and J lost 7 bases; unmatched junction nucleotides: 12. This CDR3 reads CASSSSAGAPWEQYF. The CDR3 DNA follows: TGCGCCAGCAGCTCCTCAGCGGGAGCGCCCTGGGAGCAGTACTTC.

DNA of the CDR3: TGTGCCAGCAGCCCTAGTCCCCGGGATACGCAGTATTTT. It encodes CASSPSPRDTQYF. The rearrangement joins TRBV7-9 to TRBJ2-3; D not certain. Per the germline V gene, CDR1 is SEHNR and CDR2 is FQNEAQ (reference sequence). This CDR3 has 13 amino acids. The V gene lost 5 bases and the J gene lost 6 bases, with 12 bases spanning the gap.

The V and J genes are TRBV6-1 and TRBJ1-3, with 8 bases fitting TRBD1. The CDR3 is 14 amino acids. CDR1 is MNHNS, CDR2 SASEGT, per germline. After removal of 1 base from V and 8 bases from J, the junction contained 4 bases not matched to a gene. CDR3 region: CASSEGTGTDTIYF. The CDR3 coding sequence is TGTGCCAGCAGTGAAGGGACAGGGACGGACACCATATATTTT.

This clone appeared once. Other nucleotide sequences in the sample specify the same CDR3. The genes are TRBV28 and TRBJ2-5; possible D gene TRBD2, 5 bases. Trimming shortened V by 5 bases and J by 2 bases, and 15 bases separated the two germline ends. The CDR3 spans 15 residues. CDR1 and CDR2 (germline): MDHEN, SYDVKM. The CDR3 region has the DNA TGTGCCAGCAGTGGACTGGCAGCTACTCAAGAGACCCAGTACTTC. It translates to CASSGLAATQETQYF.

This chain connects TRBV18 to TRBJ1-5, with 10 bases lining up with TRBD1. This CDR3 region has 16 residues. Germline lookup yields CDR1 KGHSH and CDR2 LQKENI. The J segment lost 2 bases and the V segment lost 3 bases, leaving 4 bases of the junction unmatched. The CDR3 reads CASSPGTGDGNQPQHF. In DNA form, the CDR3 reads TGTGCCAGCTCACCCGGGACAGGGGATGGCAATCAGCCCCAGCATTTT.

V gene TRBV13 combines with J gene TRBJ2-1; the match to TRBD2 covers 10 bases. After removal of 1 base from V and 6 bases from J, the junction contained 3 bases not matched to a gene. The CDR3 is made up of 15 amino acids. Germline CDR1 PRHDT, CDR2 FYEKMQ (reference sequence). The CDR3 region is CASSLELAGPNEQFF. CDR3 DNA sequence: TGTGCCAGCAGCTTAGAACTAGCGGGGCCCAATGAGCAGTTCTTC.

The chain joins TRBV6-1 to TRBJ1-6, with 7 bases lining up with TRBD1. In germline, CDR1 is MNHNS, CDR2 SASEGT. J was trimmed by 16 bases and V by 2 bases; bases with no gene match: 8. The CDR3 is made up of 13 amino acids. The CDR3 coding sequence is TGTGCCAGCAGTGAACTGAGGGGACAGCGGCTCCACTTT. It yields the protein CASSELRGQRLHF.

Turning to this clone: The junction and the germline gene differ at one end; a read error may be behind it. The chain carries TRBV27 and TRBJ2-2, with a possible D match to TRBD2 (5 bases). Per germline, CDR1 MNHEY and CDR2 SMNVEV (reference sequence). CDR3 size: 14 residues. The CDR3 here is CASSWYGNTGELFF. As DNA, the CDR3 is TGTGCCAGCAGTTGGTACGGAAACACCGGGGAACTGTTTTTT.

V gene TRBV29-1 combines with J gene TRBJ1-4, with a possible D match to TRBD1 (6 bases). V was shortened by 0 bases and J by 10 bases, with 18 bases between the two germline ends. Germline lookup yields CDR1 SQVTM and CDR2 ANQGSEA. The CDR3 has 15 amino acids. DNA of the CDR3: TGCAGCGTTGAAGATCGAGGCAGGGGCGCCGGAAAACTGTTTTTT. The encoded protein is CSVEDRGRGAGKLFF.

The chain carries TRBV4-1 and TRBJ2-5; 8 nucleotides line up with TRBD2. The CDR3 consists of 17 residues. J lost 10 bases, V lost 4 bases, and 20 bases had no gene match. Looked up from germline, CDR1 is MGHRA and CDR2 is YSYEKL. The CDR3 DNA reads as TGCGCCAGCAGCCTAATGGAGGGACTAGAGGGAGTTGGGGTCCAGTACTTC. It is translated as CASSLMEGLEGVGVQYF.

The chain employs TRBV30 and TRBJ1-1, with D possibly TRBD1 on 5 matching bases. This CDR3 is built from 14 residues. V lost 0 bases to trimming and J lost 1 base, with 9 bases between them. Germline-derived CDR1 and CDR2 are GTSNPN and SVGIG (reference sequence). The CDR3 DNA sequence: TGTGCCTGGAGTGTAGATAGGGGGAACACTGAAGCTTTCTTT. This encodes CAWSVDRGNTEAFF. The variable domain in full, with the rest retrieved from reference TRBV30 and TRBJ1-1, is SQTIHQWPATLVQPVGSPLSLECTVEGTSNPNLYWYRQAAGRGLQLLFYSVGIGQISSEVPQNLSASRPQDRQFILSSKKLLLSDSGFYLCAWSVDRGNTEAFFGQGTRLTVV.

J is TRBJ2-7 and V is TRBV30; 10 bases are shared with TRBD2. Germline CDR1 reads GTSNPN; CDR2 reads SVGIG (reference sequence). The CDR3 totals 14 residues. J lost 0 bases, V lost 4 bases, and 3 bases had no gene match. CDR3 bases: TGTGCCTGGAAGTCTAGCGGGAGCTCCTACGAGCAGTACTTC. Protein product: CAWKSSGSSYEQYF.

The chain employs TRBV4-1 and TRBJ1-5, with D possibly matching TRBD1 (5 bases). With 4 bases removed from V and 4 bases from J, the gap between germline ends came to 17 bases. The CDR3 totals 16 residues. In germline, CDR1 is MGHRA, CDR2 YSYEKL. The DNA for the CDR3 is TGCGCCAGCAGCCGAGACCCTATGGCAGGGAATCAGCCCCAGCATTTT. Residues: CASSRDPMAGNQPQHF.

The chain is built from TRBV27 and TRBJ2-4; D call uncertain. This CDR3 region has 11 residues. In germline, CDR1 is MNHEY, CDR2 SMNVEV (reference sequence). V shed 5 bases and J shed 4 bases, with 3 bases lying between them. The CDR3 sequence: CASSTKNIQYF. The DNA for the CDR3 is TGTGCCAGCAGTACTAAAAACATTCAGTACTTC.

The chain combines TRBV19 with TRBJ2-5; tentatively, D is TRBD2 (6 bases). The tail of the sequence fits TRBJ2-7 better, so the J call may be wrong. The CDR3 spans 14 residues. Germline V CDR1 and CDR2: LNHDA, SQIVND (reference sequence). The CDR3 DNA reads TGTGCCAGCAAAGCGGGCCAGGGAGCCTACGAGCAGTACTTC. It encodes CASKAGQGAYEQYF.

In its sample, this clone was seen a few times. The rearrangement uses TRBV6-1 and TRBJ2-7; 8 positions match TRBD1. This CDR3 is built from 14 residues. Germline lookup yields CDR1 MNHNS and CDR2 SASEGT. Trimming at V came to 2 bases and at J to 3 bases, leaving 3 bases not matched to a gene. CDR3 nucleotide sequence: TGTGCCAGCAGTGAAAACAGGGGGGTCTACGAGCAGTACTTC. Amino acids: CASSENRGVYEQYF.

The J gene is TRBJ1-2, the V gene TRBV28; D is unresolved. Trimming pared 9 bases from V and 5 bases from J, leaving 19 bases between. The length of the CDR3 is 14 residues. The germline CDR1 and CDR2 sequences are MDHEN and SYDVKM. The CDR3 nucleotides read TGTGCCAGTAAGGTGGAGGGTGCCATTTATGGCTACACCTTC. Translation: CASKVEGAIYGYTF.